The 30 T cell receptor beta chains given below trace back to one sample, sequenced in a study of blood T cells in healthy people across ages (dated by TCRdb to about 2015). The library came from 5' RACE. The second PCR ran for roughly 7 to 12 cycles and used a J-beta primer mix along with a sample-barcoded 5' primer. The raw public reads went through TCRdb reprocessing: fastp at Q25, MiXCR clone calling, in-frame beta chains kept. CDR3 protein duplicates are merged, each entry listing the most common genes and DNA. Recorded for this sample are some 1.8 million distinct CDR3 sequences; about 39% of them occurred a single time. The ten top clones hold around 23% of the sample. Sequencing was done on a sample of blood. These receptors were collected from a human donor in good health.

This clonotype was picked up a small number of times. This chain connects TRBV2 to TRBJ2-1; the match to TRBD2 covers 7 bases. V trimming: 7 bases; J trimming: 1 base; junction bases outside the gene matches: 7. The CDR3 spans 15 residues. Germline V gene sequence: CDR1 SNHLY, CDR2 FYNNEI. The DNA for the CDR3 is TGTGCCAGCAAGCAGGGCGGGGGTTCCTACAATGAGCAGTTCTTC. Protein product: CASKQGGGSYNEQFF.

The rearrangement links TRBV6-2 or TRBV6-3 to TRBJ2-1; 7 bases are shared with TRBD1. This CDR3 spans 16 amino acids. With V trimmed by 5 bases and J by 8 bases, 15 bases remained unmatched. CDR1 and CDR2 from the germline V gene are MNHEY and SVGEGT. The CDR3 sequence: CASSPYRGTGLYEQFF. The CDR3 nucleotides read TGTGCCAGCAGTCCTTACAGGGGAACCGGGCTCTATGAGCAGTTCTTC.

The chain joins TRBV20-1 to TRBJ2-5; D remains unclear. This CDR3 has 17 amino acids. CDR1 is DFQATT and CDR2 is SNEGSKA in the germline V gene (reference sequence). Between the trimmed V and J ends, which lost 0 bases and 0 bases, there was a span of 17 bases. The CDR3 reads CSARDLSQISYQETQYF. The CDR3 DNA reads TGCAGTGCTAGAGATCTCTCACAGATTTCGTACCAAGAGACCCAGTACTTC.

This chain joins TRBV7-9 and TRBJ2-5, with D possibly being TRBD1 (5 bases). Germline values: CDR1 SEHNR, CDR2 FQNEAQ (reference sequence). This CDR3 comprises 13 residues. V shed 7 bases and J shed 2 bases, with 11 bases lying between them. The CDR3 region is CASNVQEQETQYF. CDR3 coding DNA: TGTGCCAGCAACGTACAGGAGCAAGAGACCCAGTACTTC.

This clonotype was counted only a few times. The chain employs TRBV4-2 and TRBJ2-5, with D unclear. This CDR3 comprises 13 residues. V was trimmed by 5 bases and J by 3 bases, leaving 10 bases between them. Germline V gene lookup returns CDR1 LGHNA and CDR2 YNFKEQ. The CDR3: CASSLLREETQYF. The DNA for the CDR3 is TGTGCCAGCAGCTTGTTAAGGGAAGAGACCCAGTACTTC.

This clonotype was counted only a few times. The chain recombines TRBV10-3 with TRBJ2-7; D might be TRBD2 (5 bases). Germline V gives CDR1 ENHRY, CDR2 SYGVKD. Between the trimmed V and J ends, which lost 5 bases and 3 bases, there was a span of 17 bases. This CDR3 comprises 15 residues. Written as DNA, the CDR3 is TGTGCCATCAGTCTGCTAGCCCTGGAACGCTACGAGCAGTACTTC. Protein: CAISLLALERYEQYF.

The chain carries TRBV20-1 and TRBJ2-7, with D maybe TRBD2 (5 bases). CDR3 length: 15 amino acids. CDR1 is DFQATT, CDR2 SNEGSKA, per germline (reference sequence). Trimming shortened V by 2 bases and J by 2 bases, and 16 bases separated the two germline ends. The CDR3 reads CSARTPREGTYEQYF. CDR3 in DNA: TGCAGTGCTAGAACTCCAAGAGAGGGAACCTACGAGCAGTACTTC.

CDR3 in amino acids: CSVRWIDGYTF. CDR3 coding DNA: TGCAGCGTTCGTTGGATAGATGGCTACACCTTC. The chain has TRBV29-1 and TRBJ1-2; no definite D call. The CDR3 runs 11 residues. Germline V gene data show CDR1 as SQVTM and CDR2 as ANQGSEA. Trimming took 5 bases from V and 6 from J, leaving 10 bases between them.

This clonotype was found a few times. The genes are TRBV29-1 and TRBJ2-5; possibly TRBD2 for D (7 bases). Between the trimmed V and J ends, which lost 5 bases and 3 bases, there was a span of 16 bases. The CDR3 has 14 residues. Germline CDR1 SQVTM, CDR2 ANQGSEA. This CDR3 reads CSVKGGGMEETQYF. CDR3 DNA sequence: TGCAGCGTTAAAGGGGGGGGCATGGAAGAGACCCAGTACTTC.

The J gene is TRBJ2-2, the V gene TRBV12-3 or TRBV12-4; D is undetermined. The CDR3 loop spans 16 amino acids. V dropped 6 bases and J dropped 5 bases, with 19 bases sitting between them. Here the CDR3 DNA reads TGTGCCAGCAGGTTCCGACACGGGTATCGGACCGGGGAGCTGTTTTTT. Protein: CASRFRHGYRTGELFF.

The chain is built from TRBV20-1 and TRBJ1-2, with D unclear. The CDR3 is 12 residues long. CDR1 and CDR2 (germline): DFQATT, SNEGSKA (reference sequence). V lost 6 bases, J lost 1 base, and 9 bases lay in between. The CDR3 sequence: CSANQVNYGYTF. Here the CDR3 DNA reads TGCAGTGCAAACCAGGTTAACTATGGCTACACCTTC.

The chain is built from TRBV27 and TRBJ1-5; perhaps TRBD1 as D (5 bases). Germline values: CDR1 MNHEY, CDR2 SMNVEV (reference sequence). Trimming took 5 bases from V and 5 from J, leaving 13 bases between them. The CDR3 has 14 residues. This chain's CDR3 is CASSTRDADQPQHF. CDR3 sequence (DNA): TGTGCCAGCAGTACTCGGGACGCAGATCAGCCCCAGCATTTT.

The CDR3 DNA follows: TGTGCCAGCGGACAGGGGGGCAATGAGCAGTTCTTC. Translated, it gives CASGQGGNEQFF. The V call is TRBV2, the J call TRBJ2-1; 10 bases are shared with TRBD1. The CDR3 length is 12 residues. Trimming cost V 8 bases and J 6 bases; bases outside gene matches: 1. Looked up from germline, CDR1 is SNHLY and CDR2 is FYNNEI.

There are a few counts of this clonotype. The chain recombines TRBV7-2 with TRBJ1-2; tentatively, D is TRBD1 (5 bases). CDR1 SGHTA and CDR2 FQGNSA come from the germline V gene. V gave up 5 bases and J gave up 8 bases, with 27 bases separating them. The CDR3 totals 17 residues. CDR3 in DNA: TGTGCCAGCAGCCTTCTGGGGACCGGGAACCGAGGTGTGGGCTACACCTTC. It encodes CASSLLGTGNRGVGYTF.

The J gene is TRBJ1-4, the V gene TRBV25-1, with unresolved D. Germline values: CDR1 MGHDK, CDR2 SYGVNS. Trimming pared 4 bases from V and 8 bases from J, leaving 17 bases between. CDR3 size: 15 residues. CDR3 DNA: TGTGCCAGCAGTGCCTCCAGCGGATCGAGAGAAAAACTGTTTTTT. Residues: CASSASSGSREKLFF.

In regard to this clonotype: Given a much more abundant clone one base away, this may be a read error. The chain couples TRBV5-1 to TRBJ2-7; 7 nucleotides agree with TRBD1. The DNA end favors TRBJ2-5, so the J call may be wrong. This CDR3 contains 14 residues. The germline V gene encodes CDR1 SGHRS and CDR2 YFSETQ. DNA of the CDR3: TGCGCCAGCAGCGGGACAGAGGGCATGGAGACCCAGTACTTC. Translation gives CASSGTEGMETQYF.

The chain links TRBV20-1 to TRBJ1-2; D remains ambiguous. V was clipped by 3 bases and J by 5 bases, with 13 bases between them. Germline lookup yields CDR1 DFQATT and CDR2 SNEGSKA (reference sequence). The CDR3 is 13 amino acids. CDR3: CSASEQPEYGYTF. CDR3 nucleotides: TGCAGTGCTAGTGAACAGCCGGAATATGGCTACACCTTC.

This clonotype showed up just a few times. J is TRBJ2-1 and V is TRBV6-6, with 11 bases fitting TRBD2. V shed 8 bases, J shed 4 bases, and the junction held 10 bases outside the gene matches. Germline V CDR1 and CDR2: MNHNY, SVGAGI (reference sequence). The CDR3 is 16 residues long. The CDR3 DNA is TGTGCCAGCGAATACTTTCTAGCGGGGGGATACAATGAGCAGTTCTTC. It specifies CASEYFLAGGYNEQFF.

As for this clonotype: This may be a read error, as it is one base from a much larger clone. The genes are TRBV29-1 and TRBJ2-3, with 11 positions matching TRBD2. CDR1 is SQVTM and CDR2 is ANQGSEA in the germline V gene. The CDR3 length is 15 residues. The J segment lost 4 bases and the V segment lost 1 base, leaving 4 bases of the junction unmatched. DNA for the CDR3: TGCAGCGTTGAAGCTAGCGGGGGGATCGCAGATACGCAGTATTTT. It translates to CSVEASGGIADTQYF.

The chain recombines TRBV10-3 with TRBJ2-2; 9 bases match TRBD1. The CDR3 covers 14 residues. The ends lost 5 bases at V and 4 bases at J; junction bases unmatched: 2. Germline V CDR1 and CDR2: ENHRY, SYGVKD. This chain's CDR3 is CAISPGQGTGELFF. The CDR3 DNA reads as TGTGCCATCAGTCCGGGACAGGGCACCGGGGAGCTGTTTTTT.

This chain connects TRBV7-3 to TRBJ1-2; a possible D gene is TRBD1 (5 bases). The CDR3 contains 14 residues. V lost 0 bases, J lost 7 bases, and 12 bases lay in between. Germline V lookup: CDR1 SGHTA, CDR2 FQGTGA. CDR3 sequence (DNA): TGTGCCAGCAGCTTAACTCCAGGGAGTAGTGGCTACACCTTC. Protein product: CASSLTPGSSGYTF.

V gene TRBV13 combines with J gene TRBJ1-2; D might be TRBD1 (5 bases). V gave up 5 bases and J gave up 4 bases, with 14 bases separating them. The CDR3 covers 14 residues. In germline, CDR1 is PRHDT, CDR2 FYEKMQ (reference sequence). The CDR3, as DNA: TGTGCCAGCAGCCGCAGGACGGGACTCTATGGCTACACCTTC. This encodes CASSRRTGLYGYTF.

V is TRBV20-1 and J is TRBJ2-1, with a weak D call TRBD2 (6 bases). The germline V and J ends were trimmed by 6 bases and 2 bases, with 23 bases remaining between them. This CDR3 comprises 17 residues. CDR1 DFQATT and CDR2 SNEGSKA come from the germline V gene (reference sequence). CDR3 amino acids: CSANTGTPQSAYNEQFF. As DNA, the CDR3 is TGCAGTGCAAATACCGGGACTCCCCAATCCGCCTACAATGAGCAGTTCTTC.

This clonotype was detected a few times. The chain uses TRBV20-1 and TRBJ2-3; TRBD1 aligns across 7 bases. Germline CDR1 is DFQATT and CDR2 is SNEGSKA (reference sequence). Trimming at V came to 5 bases and at J to 0 bases, leaving 5 bases not matched to a gene. This CDR3 is built from 14 residues. CDR3 region: CSAEDRPSTDTQYF. In DNA form, the CDR3 reads TGCAGTGCTGAGGACAGGCCTAGCACAGATACGCAGTATTTT.

The chain links TRBV5-1 to TRBJ2-1; D might be TRBD1 or TRBD2, each matching 5 bases. The J call is doubtful: the DNA matches TRBJ2-7 better. Germline lookup yields CDR1 SGHRS and CDR2 YFSETQ. The CDR3 sequence is 16 residues long. This CDR3 is CASSTVGTSSYNEQYF. DNA for the CDR3: TGCGCCAGCAGCACGGTTGGGACGAGCTCCTACAATGAGCAGTACTTC.

The rearrangement uses TRBV5-1 and TRBJ1-2; the D gene is possibly TRBD1 (5 bases). Looked up from germline, CDR1 is SGHRS and CDR2 is YFSETQ. This CDR3 contains 21 residues. The V end was cut by 5 bases, the J end by 4 bases, with 36 bases between. The CDR3: CASRLPVVEGTSYDRVYGYTF. Here the CDR3 DNA reads TGCGCCAGCAGACTCCCTGTTGTGGAGGGGACTTCTTATGACCGGGTCTATGGCTACACCTTC.

This sequence joins TRBV5-2 and TRBJ2-2. TRBV5-2 is deemed a pseudogene. The CDR3 has 13 residues. CDR3 sequence: CASNRLGTGELFF. The CDR3, as DNA: TGTGCCAGCAATAGGTTGGGCACCGGGGAGCTGTTTTTT.

The chain employs TRBV29-1 and TRBJ2-1; 12 bases are shared with TRBD2. CDR1 SQVTM and CDR2 ANQGSEA come from the germline V gene. V lost 4 bases, J lost 8 bases, and 15 bases stayed unmatched. The CDR3 totals 17 residues. The CDR3 loop reads CSVGSSGGDIVGDEQFF. CDR3 in DNA: TGCAGCGTTGGGTCTAGCGGGGGGGATATTGTCGGCGATGAGCAGTTCTTC.

This chain connects TRBV6-2 or TRBV6-3 to TRBJ1-5; tentative D call: TRBD1 (6 bases). The CDR3 totals 13 residues. Germline values: CDR1 MNHEY, CDR2 SVGEGT. V was pared by 8 bases and J by 5 bases, with 13 bases between. The CDR3 coding sequence is TGTGCCAGCGCGGACAGCTTTTATCAGCCCCAGCATTTT. Encoded protein: CASADSFYQPQHF.

This clonotype has only a few counts. The chain is built from TRBV4-2 and TRBJ1-2, with D perhaps matching TRBD1 (5 bases). Germline V lookup: CDR1 LGHNA, CDR2 YNFKEQ. V was shortened by 0 bases and J by 3 bases, with 14 bases between the two germline ends. The CDR3 runs to 16 residues. This chain's CDR3 is CASSQDRGDPDYGYTF. The CDR3 bases are TGTGCCAGCAGCCAAGATCGTGGGGACCCAGACTATGGCTACACCTTC.